This TCR beta chain was retrieved from a study of beta chain features in type 1 diabetes. Study context: Age, gender, cell numbers and subset yield matched between patients and controls.

The sample holds a few counts of this clone. The CDR3 spans 16 residues. After removal of 4 bases from V and 4 bases from J, the junction contained 8 bases not matched to a gene. CDR1 is SGHKS and CDR2 is YYEKEE in the germline V gene (reference sequence). Reverse transcribing all isolated RNA meant expressed TCRB transcripts were sequenced. The repertoire was sequenced with immunoSEQ multiplex PCR; TCRdb's copy has only in-frame clones and lacks some. The profile shows hundreds of thousands of clones, 10% to 15% of them singletons. The chain couples TRBV5-5 to TRBJ2-3; 11 nucleotides line up with TRBD2. This receptor was obtained from a man aged 18 to 35 in good health. Sequences were obtained from naive CD4+ T cells from blood. The CDR3 coding sequence is TGTGCCAGCAGCCTGACTAGCGGGATGGTATCAGATACGCAGTATTTT. It yields the protein CASSLTSGMVSDTQYF.